Below are 27 T cell receptor beta chains sequenced from a single sample in a study of blood T cell repertoires in COVID-19. Here immunoSEQ multiplex PCR was the method, and the copy in TCRdb shows in-frame clones only, minus some. Of 140,000 to 150,000 clones listed, around 82% are singletons. Sequencing was carried out using PBMCs or T cells enriched from blood (not recorded which). Every receptor here comes from a woman between 50 and 59 years old who had recovered from COVID-19.

This clone has just a few counts. The chain uses TRBV28 and TRBJ2-2, with 15 bases lining up with TRBD2. The CDR3 consists of 22 residues. The J segment lost 6 bases and the V segment lost 4 bases, leaving 21 bases of the junction unmatched. Germline-derived CDR1 and CDR2 are MDHEN and SYDVKM. CDR3 amino acids: CASSSLTPPSGTSGGLAGELFF. Written as DNA, the CDR3 is TGTGCCAGCAGTTCTCTTACCCCTCCTTCCGGGACTAGCGGGGGGTTGGCCGGGGAGCTGTTTTTT.

The chain employs TRBV10-1 and TRBJ2-1; 8 bases align to TRBD1. The CDR3 runs to 14 residues. Germline V gene data show CDR1 as WNHNN and CDR2 as SYGVQD (reference sequence). CDR3 in amino acids: CATGTGKGNNEQFF. As DNA, the CDR3 is TGCGCGACCGGGACAGGAAAGGGGAACAATGAGCAGTTCTTC.

This clone was seen only a few times. The gene calls are TRBV5-1 and TRBJ2-3, with D possibly being TRBD1 (7 bases). The germline V gene has CDR1 SGHRS and CDR2 YFSETQ. V lost 4 bases to trimming and J lost 4 bases, with 10 bases between them. This CDR3 has 13 residues. The CDR3 coding sequence is TGCGCCAGCAGCCCAGGGGGGTCAGATACGCAGTATTTT. Protein: CASSPGGSDTQYF. Together with reference TRBV5-1 and TRBJ2-3, the CDR3 gives the full variable domain: KAGVTQTPRYLIKTRGQQVTLSCSPISGHRSVSWYQQTPGQGLQFLFEYFSETQRNKGNFPGRFSGRQFSNSRSEMNVSTLELGDSALYLCASSPGGSDTQYFGPGTRLTVL.

Only a few counts were recorded for this clone. V and J are TRBV2 and TRBJ2-5; TRBD1 agrees at 8 bases. Germline loops: CDR1 SNHLY, CDR2 FYNNEI. V lost 10 bases, J lost 5 bases, and 6 bases stayed unmatched. The CDR3 totals 12 residues. CDR3 nucleotides: TGTGCCACCCAACAGGGGGGCGAGACCCAGTACTTC. Amino acids: CATQQGGETQYF. The whole variable domain, remainder taken from reference TRBV2 and TRBJ2-5, is EPEVTQTPSHQVTQMGQEVILRCVPISNHLYFYWYRQILGQKVEFLVSFYNNEISEKSEIFDDQFSVERPDGSNFTLKIRSTKLEDSAMYFCATQQGGETQYFGPGTRLLVL.

This clone occurred many times. V and J are TRBV28 and TRBJ1-6, with D possibly matching TRBD1 (6 bases). V gave up 1 base and J gave up 7 bases, with 17 bases separating them. The CDR3 contains 17 residues. Germline values: CDR1 MDHEN, CDR2 SYDVKM. CDR3 loop: CASSLSLGGDLNSPLHF. In DNA form, the CDR3 reads TGTGCCAGCAGTTTATCACTAGGGGGGGACCTGAATTCACCCCTCCACTTT.

The chain couples TRBV7-5 to TRBJ2-2; TRBD2 is taken as the D call from the table, unchecked against the DNA. TRBV7-5 is classified as a pseudogene. The CDR3 contains 16 residues. The CDR3 nucleotides read TGTGTCAGAAGCTTATTGCGGGGTTCGGGCACCGGGGAGCTGTTTTTT. Its protein product is CVRSLLRGSGTGELFF.

V usage is TRBV24-1 and J usage is TRBJ2-1, with a possible D match to TRBD1 (6 bases). V was cut by 2 bases and J by 6 bases, with 16 bases left in between. Germline assignment: CDR1 KGHDR and CDR2 SFDVKD. CDR3 length equals 16 residues. The CDR3: CATSDSLDSLGNEQFF. Written as DNA, the CDR3 is TGTGCCACCAGTGATTCCTTGGACAGCCTGGGCAATGAGCAGTTCTTC.

The chain links TRBV28 to TRBJ1-5; 7 bases line up with TRBD1. The J segment lost 5 bases and the V segment lost 5 bases, leaving 12 bases of the junction unmatched. The CDR3 spans 16 residues. CDR1 is MDHEN, CDR2 SYDVKM, per germline. The CDR3 loop reads CASSPGTADIHQPQHF. Written as DNA, the CDR3 is TGTGCCAGCAGTCCCGGGACAGCCGATATTCATCAGCCCCAGCATTTT. Looking up the rest from reference TRBV28 and TRBJ1-5 gives the full variable domain: DVKVTQSSRYLVKRTGEKVFLECVQDMDHENMFWYRQDPGLGLRLIYFSYDVKMKEKGDIPEGYSVSREKKERFSLILESASTNQTSMYLCASSPGTADIHQPQHFGDGTRLSIL.

The V gene is TRBV28, the J gene TRBJ2-7; D not resolved. This CDR3 spans 11 amino acids. The V gene lost 8 bases and the J gene lost 3 bases, with 8 bases spanning the gap. Germline CDR1 MDHEN, CDR2 SYDVKM. CDR3 in amino acids: CASGRIYEQYF. In DNA, the CDR3 is TGTGCCAGCGGCAGAATCTACGAGCAGTACTTC.

The rearrangement uses TRBV6-5 and TRBJ1-5; perhaps TRBD1 as D (6 bases). CDR3 size: 13 residues. V was trimmed by 6 bases and J by 9 bases, leaving 15 bases between them. Germline V CDR1 and CDR2: MNHEY, SVGAGI. The CDR3 DNA is TGTGCCAGCAGCCCAACGGGGGGGCGGCCCCAGCATTTT. Protein: CASSPTGGRPQHF.

The CDR3 bases are TGTGCCAGCAGTCCAGGGACAGGGACGGGAGGCTACACCTTC. The encoded protein is CASSPGTGTGGYTF. The chain has TRBV6-5 and TRBJ1-2, with 9 positions matching TRBD1. Trimming took 5 bases from V and 8 from J; bases not matched to a gene: 9. The CDR3 contains 14 residues. CDR1 is MNHEY, CDR2 SVGAGI, per germline.

This clone was counted a few times. This chain joins TRBV6-5 and TRBJ1-1; 8 nucleotides match TRBD1. Looked up from germline, CDR1 is MNHEY and CDR2 is SVGAGI. This CDR3 is built from 15 residues. V was clipped by 5 bases and J by 6 bases; unmatched bases: 11. CDR3 sequence: CASSITGGRWSEAFF. CDR3 coding DNA: TGTGCCAGCAGTATCACAGGGGGAAGGTGGTCTGAAGCTTTCTTT.

This clone occurred a few times. The rearrangement uses TRBV6-5 and TRBJ1-5; possible D gene TRBD1, 5 bases. The CDR3 consists of 13 residues. The V gene lost 6 bases and the J gene lost 3 bases, with 9 bases spanning the gap. Germline assignment: CDR1 MNHEY and CDR2 SVGAGI. The CDR3 DNA reads TGTGCCAGCAGCTGGACAAACAATCAGCCCCAGCATTTT. Translated, it gives CASSWTNNQPQHF.

DNA of the CDR3: TGTGCCAGCAGCGTTGGACAGGGCTCTGTTTATGGCTACACCTTC. Protein: CASSVGQGSVYGYTF. The chain has TRBV5-4 and TRBJ1-2; 8 nucleotides line up with TRBD1. This CDR3 comprises 15 residues. J lost 5 bases, V lost 4 bases, and 10 bases had no gene match. Germline assignment: CDR1 SGHNT and CDR2 YYREEE (reference sequence).

The CDR3, as DNA: TGTGCCTCCTTGACAGCCATGAACACTGAAGCTTTCTTT. Its translation: CASLTAMNTEAFF. The rearrangement joins TRBV10-3 to TRBJ1-1; D may be TRBD1 (5 bases). Trimming shortened V by 11 bases and J by 0 bases, and 13 bases separated the two germline ends. The CDR3 totals 13 residues. Germline V CDR1 and CDR2: ENHRY, SYGVKD.

The V gene is TRBV18, the J gene TRBJ2-7, with a possible D match to TRBD2 (6 bases). The CDR3 length is 16 residues. V was pared by 3 bases and J by 2 bases, with 17 bases between. CDR1 and CDR2 from the germline V gene are KGHSH and LQKENI. CDR3: CASSPLASQSTYEQYF. The CDR3, as DNA: TGTGCCAGCTCACCTCTAGCGTCGCAATCAACCTACGAGCAGTACTTC.

The V and J genes are TRBV30 and TRBJ1-5, with 9 bases identical to TRBD1. In germline, CDR1 is GTSNPN, CDR2 SVGIG (reference sequence). CDR3 length: 13 amino acids. Trimming cost V 4 bases and J 7 bases; bases outside gene matches: 5. CDR3 in amino acids: CAWNRDRVQPQHF. DNA for the CDR3: TGTGCCTGGAATAGGGACAGGGTGCAGCCCCAGCATTTT.

The V gene is TRBV6-5, the J gene TRBJ1-2, with 7 nucleotides matching TRBD1. Germline V gene data show CDR1 as MNHEY and CDR2 as SVGAGI. The CDR3 totals 14 residues. Trimming at V came to 10 bases and at J to 8 bases, leaving 16 bases not matched to a gene. This chain's CDR3 is CATTGALDGRGYTF. CDR3 in DNA: TGTGCCACAACAGGGGCTCTCGATGGACGGGGCTACACCTTC.

The J gene is TRBJ1-2, the V gene TRBV12-3 or TRBV12-4; D is perhaps TRBD1 (5 bases). This CDR3 has 13 residues. Between the trimmed V and J ends, which lost 3 bases and 6 bases, there was a span of 11 bases. The CDR3 DNA reads TGTGCCAGCAGTTTGGGGGGAGGAGATGGCTACACCTTC. Its protein product is CASSLGGGDGYTF.

V and J are TRBV19 and TRBJ1-5, with D hard to call. Trimming cost V 7 bases and J 1 base, with 14 bases left between them. This CDR3 has 15 amino acids. The germline gives CDR1 LNHDA, CDR2 SQIVND (reference sequence). CDR3 amino acids: CASIDSPGSNQPQHF. DNA of the CDR3: TGTGCCAGTATTGACTCCCCCGGGAGCAATCAGCCCCAGCATTTT. Drawing the rest from reference TRBV19 and TRBJ1-5, the complete variable domain is DGGITQSPKYLFRKEGQNVTLSCEQNLNHDAMYWYRQDPGQGLRLIYYSQIVNDFQKGDIAEGYSVSREKKESFPLTVTSAQKNPTAFYLCASIDSPGSNQPQHFGDGTRLSIL.

The V call is TRBV7-6, the J call TRBJ2-2; the match to TRBD2 covers 10 bases. With 3 bases clipped from V and 7 bases from J, the junction kept 5 bases outside the gene matches. CDR3 size: 15 residues. Germline V gene data show CDR1 as SGHVS and CDR2 as FNYEAQ. Written as DNA, the CDR3 is TGTGCCAGCAGCTTGCGACTAGCGGGTAACGGGGAGCTGTTTTTT. It yields the protein CASSLRLAGNGELFF.

The V and J genes are TRBV7-3 and TRBJ2-6, with a tentative D call TRBD2 (7 bases). V was trimmed by 3 bases and J by 0 bases, leaving 9 bases between them. The CDR3 runs to 16 residues. Germline assignment: CDR1 SGHTA and CDR2 FQGTGA. CDR3: CASSLGGPSGANVLTF. The CDR3 DNA reads TGTGCCAGCAGCTTGGGGGGGCCCTCTGGGGCCAACGTCCTGACTTTC.

This chain joins TRBV5-3 and TRBJ2-1, with unresolved D. TRBV5-3 is an ORF, and what it does is uncertain. Between the trimmed V and J ends, which lost 10 bases and 4 bases, there was a span of 15 bases. The CDR3 runs to 13 residues. CDR3 sequence reads: CAPIRSVYNEQFF. CDR3 coding DNA: TGTGCCCCCATCCGGAGTGTTTACAATGAGCAGTTCTTC.

This chain joins TRBV7-9 and TRBJ2-7, with D possibly being TRBD2 (5 bases). CDR3 size: 13 residues. Germline V gene data show CDR1 as SEHNR and CDR2 as FQNEAQ (reference sequence). The V end lost 4 bases, the J end lost 2 bases, and 9 bases lay between the germline ends. CDR3 in DNA: TGTGCCAGCAGCTCTGGACTTACCTACGAGCAGTACTTC. This codes for CASSSGLTYEQYF.

This clone was detected once. The chain employs TRBV18 and TRBJ2-1, with a possible D match to TRBD1 (5 bases). The ends were cut back, 6 bases at V and 4 bases at J, with 10 bases in the middle. Germline V CDR1 and CDR2: KGHSH, LQKENI. This CDR3 is built from 13 residues. CDR3 in amino acids: CASSSRDYNEQFF. CDR3 DNA sequence: TGTGCCAGCTCCTCCAGGGATTACAATGAGCAGTTCTTC.

The chain couples TRBV5-6 to TRBJ2-7; 7 bases are shared with TRBD2. J lost 2 bases, V lost 4 bases, and 9 bases had no gene match. The germline V gene encodes CDR1 SGHDT and CDR2 YYEEEE. The CDR3 spans 15 residues. The CDR3 reads CASSPRAGEAYEQYF. The CDR3 DNA is TGTGCCAGCAGCCCCCGGGCGGGGGAAGCCTACGAGCAGTACTTC.

The CDR3 sequence is CASSLGLAGLDTQYF. The CDR3 DNA follows: TGTGCCAGCAGCTTAGGCCTAGCGGGGTTGGATACGCAGTATTTT. The chain couples TRBV7-9 to TRBJ2-3; TRBD2 matches at 9 bases. Germline CDR1 reads SEHNR; CDR2 reads FQNEAQ (reference sequence). V dropped 1 base and J dropped 6; count of bases not matched to a gene: 5. CDR3 length: 15 residues.